These T cell receptor beta chains were read from a single sample in a study of T-cell reconstitution after alpha-beta-depleted transplantation in children. Each CDR3 protein is one row after TCRdb ran MiXCR on the PCR reads. The sample carries some 840,000 distinct CDR3 sequences, under 20% recorded once. Material: PBMCs, mostly from graft donor cells, obtained 360 days after TCRalphabeta/CD19-depleted stem cell transplant. The receptors originated from a male patient younger than 18 who had a stem cell transplant for acute lymphoblastic leukemia, so the T cells may come from the graft donor. CDR3s include the opening cysteine and the closing phenylalanine or tryptophan.

v_gene	j_gene	CDR3aa
TRBV6-1	TRBJ1-5	CASSIGTGGAWSNQPQHF
TRBV7-9	TRBJ1-4	CASSRGTAEKLFF
TRBV11-3	TRBJ2-1	CASSLVSGGADNEQFF
TRBV11-1	TRBJ2-1	CASSFPVQGRLPSYNEQFF
TRBV3-1	TRBJ2-1	CASSQVGTSGTSFYNEQFF
TRBV5-1	TRBJ2-2	CASSRPGLAGVRVIGELFF
TRBV5-1	TRBJ2-2	CASSLERLAEGTGELFF
TRBV10-3	TRBJ2-3	CAISEPTGTSTDTQYF
TRBV9	TRBJ2-3	CASSVLAGNTDTQYF
TRBV7-3	TRBJ2-7	CASSSWTSGGEQYF
TRBV29-1	TRBJ2-7	CSVEKGLAGVSEQYF
TRBV3-1	TRBJ2-1	CASSPETSGYNEQFF
TRBV20-1	TRBJ2-1	CSARATSGRVGSYNEQFF
TRBV6-5	TRBJ2-1	CASIRTAGLAKDNEQFF
TRBV15	TRBJ2-5	CATSRDRQGQETQYF
TRBV19	TRBJ2-1	CASSIIELSSYNEQFF
TRBV7-9	TRBJ2-2	CASLGGGLTAGELFF
TRBV29-1	TRBJ1-4	CSVARDSYEKLFF
TRBV6-1	TRBJ2-7	CASGKYEQYF
TRBV12-3/TRBV12-4	TRBJ2-1	CASSSLASDNEQFF
TRBV5-1	TRBJ1-1	CASSLLVSRENTEAFF
TRBV7-9	TRBJ1-3	CASSFSPTRQPLSGNTIYF
TRBV12-3/TRBV12-4	TRBJ2-1	CASSRSGSKNEQFF
TRBV12-3/TRBV12-4	TRBJ2-4	CASSPPPGKNIQYF
TRBV7-9	TRBJ2-2	CASSLAPGVYTGELFF
TRBV4-1	TRBJ2-1	CASSQGFAVTSFFNEQFF
TRBV9	TRBJ2-5	CASGFWETQYF
TRBV12-3/TRBV12-4	TRBJ2-7	CASSPKYGTVPYEQYF
TRBV27	TRBJ2-6	CASSLYSGSGANVLTF